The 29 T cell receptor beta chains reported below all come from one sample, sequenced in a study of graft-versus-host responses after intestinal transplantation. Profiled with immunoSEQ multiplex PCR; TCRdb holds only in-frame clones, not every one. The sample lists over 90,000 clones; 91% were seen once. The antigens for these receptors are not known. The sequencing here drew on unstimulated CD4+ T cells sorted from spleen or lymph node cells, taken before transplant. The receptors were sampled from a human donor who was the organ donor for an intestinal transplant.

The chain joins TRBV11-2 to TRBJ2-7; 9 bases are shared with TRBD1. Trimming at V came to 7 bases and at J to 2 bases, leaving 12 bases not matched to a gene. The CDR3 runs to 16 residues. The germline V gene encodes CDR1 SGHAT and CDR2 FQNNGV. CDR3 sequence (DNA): TGTGCCAGCACAAAGGGTCCGGGACAGGGAACCTACGAGCAGTACTTC. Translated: CASTKGPGQGTYEQYF.

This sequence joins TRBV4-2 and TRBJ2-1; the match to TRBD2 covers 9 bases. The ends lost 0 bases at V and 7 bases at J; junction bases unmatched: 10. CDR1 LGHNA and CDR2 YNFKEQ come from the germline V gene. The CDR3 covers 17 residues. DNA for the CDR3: TGTGCCAGCAGCCAAGAACGGGCGGGGGGGCCGGGTAATGAGCAGTTCTTC. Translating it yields CASSQERAGGPGNEQFF.

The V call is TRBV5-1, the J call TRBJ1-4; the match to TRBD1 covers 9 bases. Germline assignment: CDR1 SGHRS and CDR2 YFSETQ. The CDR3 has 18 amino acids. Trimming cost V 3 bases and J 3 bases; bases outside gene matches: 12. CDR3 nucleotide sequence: TGCGCCAGCAGCTCGACCCCGGGACAGGGACGAGCTAATGAAAAACTGTTTTTT. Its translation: CASSSTPGQGRANEKLFF.

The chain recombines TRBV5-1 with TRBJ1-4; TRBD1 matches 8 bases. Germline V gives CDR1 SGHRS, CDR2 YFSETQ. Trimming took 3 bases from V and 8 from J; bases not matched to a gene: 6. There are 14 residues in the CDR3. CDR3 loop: CASSSRGQGEKLFF. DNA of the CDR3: TGCGCCAGCAGCTCCAGGGGGCAAGGGGAAAAACTGTTTTTT.

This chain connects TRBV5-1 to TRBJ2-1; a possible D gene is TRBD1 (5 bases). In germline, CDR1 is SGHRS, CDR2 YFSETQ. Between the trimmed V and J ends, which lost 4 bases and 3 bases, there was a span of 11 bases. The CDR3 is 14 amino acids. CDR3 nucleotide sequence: TGCGCCAGCAGCCACGACAGAAACTACAATGAGCAGTTCTTC. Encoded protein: CASSHDRNYNEQFF.

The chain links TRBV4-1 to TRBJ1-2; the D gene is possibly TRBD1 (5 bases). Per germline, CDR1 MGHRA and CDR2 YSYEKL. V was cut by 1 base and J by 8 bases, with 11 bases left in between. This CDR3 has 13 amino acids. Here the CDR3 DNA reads TGCGCCAGCAGCCAAGTGGAGGGGAAGGGCTACACCTTC. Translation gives CASSQVEGKGYTF.

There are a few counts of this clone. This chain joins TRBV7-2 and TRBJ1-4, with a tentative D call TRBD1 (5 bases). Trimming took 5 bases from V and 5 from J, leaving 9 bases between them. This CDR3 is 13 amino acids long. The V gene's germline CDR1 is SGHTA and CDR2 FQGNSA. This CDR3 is CASSQGRNEKLFF. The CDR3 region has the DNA TGTGCCAGCAGCCAGGGCCGGAATGAAAAACTGTTTTTT.

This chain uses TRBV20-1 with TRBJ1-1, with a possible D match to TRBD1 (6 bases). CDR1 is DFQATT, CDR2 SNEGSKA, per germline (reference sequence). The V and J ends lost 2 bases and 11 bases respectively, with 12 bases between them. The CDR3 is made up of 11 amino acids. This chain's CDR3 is CSARQGRGAFF. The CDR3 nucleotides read TGCAGTGCTAGACAGGGGAGGGGGGCTTTCTTT.

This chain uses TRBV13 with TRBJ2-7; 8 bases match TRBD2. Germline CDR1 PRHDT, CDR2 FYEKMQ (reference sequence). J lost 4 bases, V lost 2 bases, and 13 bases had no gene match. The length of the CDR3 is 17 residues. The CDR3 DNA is TGTGCCAGCAGCTTAACCGGGACTAGTGAAGTTAGTTACGAGCAGTACTTC. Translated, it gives CASSLTGTSEVSYEQYF.

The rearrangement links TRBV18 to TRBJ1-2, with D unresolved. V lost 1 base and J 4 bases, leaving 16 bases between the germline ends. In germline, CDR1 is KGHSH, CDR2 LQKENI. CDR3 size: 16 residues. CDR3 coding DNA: TGTGCCAGCTCACCACTCGTCGCGCGTACGGGCTATGGCTACACCTTC. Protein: CASSPLVARTGYGYTF.

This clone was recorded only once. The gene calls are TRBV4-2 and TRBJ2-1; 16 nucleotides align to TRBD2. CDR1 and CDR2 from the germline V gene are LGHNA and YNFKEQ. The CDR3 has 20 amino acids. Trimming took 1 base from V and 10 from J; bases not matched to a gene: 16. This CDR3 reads CASSQAAGLAGGPRSMEQFF. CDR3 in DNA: TGTGCCAGCAGCCAAGCCGCGGGACTAGCGGGGGGGCCAAGGTCAATGGAGCAGTTCTTC.

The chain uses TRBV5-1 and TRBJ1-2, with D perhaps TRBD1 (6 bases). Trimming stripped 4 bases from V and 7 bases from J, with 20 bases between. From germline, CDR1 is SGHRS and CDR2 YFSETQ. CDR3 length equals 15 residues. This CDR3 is CASSLARGGQGGYTF. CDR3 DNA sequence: TGCGCCAGCAGCCTGGCGCGCGGGGGCCAGGGTGGCTACACCTTC.

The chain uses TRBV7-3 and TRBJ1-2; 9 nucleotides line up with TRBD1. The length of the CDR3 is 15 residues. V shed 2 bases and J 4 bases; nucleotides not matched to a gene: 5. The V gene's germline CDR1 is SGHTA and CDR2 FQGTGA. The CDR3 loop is CASSLEGTGPYGYTF. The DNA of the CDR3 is TGTGCCAGCAGCTTAGAGGGGACAGGGCCCTATGGCTACACCTTC. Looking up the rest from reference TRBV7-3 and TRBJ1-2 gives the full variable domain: GAGVSQTPSNKVTEKGKYVELRCDPISGHTALYWYRQSLGQGPEFLIYFQGTGAADDSGLPNDRFFAVRPEGSVSTLKIQRTERGDSAVYLCASSLEGTGPYGYTFGSGTRLTVV.

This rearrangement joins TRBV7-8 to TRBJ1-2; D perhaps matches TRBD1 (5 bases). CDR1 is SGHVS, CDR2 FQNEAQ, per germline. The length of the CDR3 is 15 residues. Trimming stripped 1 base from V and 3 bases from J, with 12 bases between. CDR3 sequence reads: CASSLESREDYGYTF. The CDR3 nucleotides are TGTGCCAGCAGCTTAGAAAGCAGGGAGGACTATGGCTACACCTTC.

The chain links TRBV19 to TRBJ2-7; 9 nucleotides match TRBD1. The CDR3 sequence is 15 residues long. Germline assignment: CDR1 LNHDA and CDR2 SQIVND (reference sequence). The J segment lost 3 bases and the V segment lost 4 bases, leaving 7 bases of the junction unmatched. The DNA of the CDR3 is TGTGCCAGTAGTACCCTAGGACAGGGGTTCTACGAGCAGTACTTC. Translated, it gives CASSTLGQGFYEQYF.

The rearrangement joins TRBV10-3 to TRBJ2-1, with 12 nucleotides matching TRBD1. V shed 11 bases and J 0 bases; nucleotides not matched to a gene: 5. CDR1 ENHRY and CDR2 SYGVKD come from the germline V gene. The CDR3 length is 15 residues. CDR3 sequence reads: CAVGTGGISYNEQFF. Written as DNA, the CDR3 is TGTGCCGTCGGGACAGGGGGCATCTCCTACAATGAGCAGTTCTTC.

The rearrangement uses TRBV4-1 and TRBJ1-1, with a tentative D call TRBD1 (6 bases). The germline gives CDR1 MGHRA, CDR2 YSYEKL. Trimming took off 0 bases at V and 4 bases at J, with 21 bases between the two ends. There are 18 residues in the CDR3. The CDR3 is CASSQDPNREGSGTEAFF. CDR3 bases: TGCGCCAGCAGCCAAGATCCTAACAGGGAGGGAAGTGGCACTGAAGCTTTCTTT.

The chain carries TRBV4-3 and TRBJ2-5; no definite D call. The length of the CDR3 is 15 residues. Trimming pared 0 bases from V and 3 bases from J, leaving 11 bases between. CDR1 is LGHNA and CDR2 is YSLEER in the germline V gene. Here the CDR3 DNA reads TGCGCCAGCAGCCAAGATCGAGGTCGCGAAGAGACCCAGTACTTC. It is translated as CASSQDRGREETQYF.

CDR3 bases: TGTGCCAGCAGCAACCCTTGGACAGCGAGGGACACCGGGGAGCTGTTTTTT. Protein product: CASSNPWTARDTGELFF. The J gene is TRBJ2-2, the V gene TRBV7-9; D is possibly TRBD1 (6 bases). The CDR3 length is 17 residues. V shed 5 bases and J shed 3 bases, with 19 bases lying between them. Germline V gives CDR1 SEHNR, CDR2 FQNEAQ (reference sequence).

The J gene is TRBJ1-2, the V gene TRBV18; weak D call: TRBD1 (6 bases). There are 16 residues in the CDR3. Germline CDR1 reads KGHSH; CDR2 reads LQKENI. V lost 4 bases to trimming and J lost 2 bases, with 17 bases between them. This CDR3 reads CASSLRDTHLNYGYTF. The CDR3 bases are TGTGCCAGCTCACTCCGGGACACCCACTTAAACTATGGCTACACCTTC.

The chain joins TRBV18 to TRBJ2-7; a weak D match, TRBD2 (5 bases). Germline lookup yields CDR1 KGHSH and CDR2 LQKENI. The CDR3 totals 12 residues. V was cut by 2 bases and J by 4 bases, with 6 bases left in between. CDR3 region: CASSPTGYEQYF. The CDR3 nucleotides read TGTGCCAGCTCACCAACGGGGTACGAGCAGTACTTC.

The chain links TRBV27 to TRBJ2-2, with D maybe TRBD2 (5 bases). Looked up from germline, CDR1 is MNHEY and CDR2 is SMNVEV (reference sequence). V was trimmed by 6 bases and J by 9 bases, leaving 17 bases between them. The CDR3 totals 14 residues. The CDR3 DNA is TGTGCCAGCAGCCAAAAAACTAGTTCCAGGGAGCTGTTTTTT. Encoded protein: CASSQKTSSRELFF.

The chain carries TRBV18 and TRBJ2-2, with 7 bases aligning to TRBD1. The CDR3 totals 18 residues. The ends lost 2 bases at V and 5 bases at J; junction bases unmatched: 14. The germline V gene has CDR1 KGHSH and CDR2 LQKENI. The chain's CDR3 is CASSPRGARDSRTGELFF. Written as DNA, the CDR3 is TGTGCCAGCTCACCAAGAGGGGCCCGGGACAGCCGTACCGGGGAGCTGTTTTTT.

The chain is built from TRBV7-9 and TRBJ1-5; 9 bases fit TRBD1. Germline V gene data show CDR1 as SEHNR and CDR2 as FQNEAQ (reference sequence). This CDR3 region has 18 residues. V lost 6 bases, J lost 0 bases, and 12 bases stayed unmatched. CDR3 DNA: TGTGCCAGCAGTTTAACCGGGACAGGGTTTGGTAGCAATCAGCCCCAGCATTTT. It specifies CASSLTGTGFGSNQPQHF.

In DNA, the CDR3 is TGTGCCAGCTCACCGTTGCCGGACAGGGGTAACTATGGCTACACCTTC. It is translated as CASSPLPDRGNYGYTF. The V and J genes are TRBV18 and TRBJ1-2, with 9 positions matching TRBD1. This CDR3 is 16 amino acids long. Looked up from germline, CDR1 is KGHSH and CDR2 is LQKENI. V lost 3 bases, J lost 1 base, and 6 bases stayed unmatched.

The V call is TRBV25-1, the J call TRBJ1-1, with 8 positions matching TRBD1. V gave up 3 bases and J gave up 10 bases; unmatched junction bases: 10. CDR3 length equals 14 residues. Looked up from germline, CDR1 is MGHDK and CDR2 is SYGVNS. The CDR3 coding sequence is TGTGCCAGCAGTGAGTGGACAGGGAGTAGTAGAGCTTTCTTT. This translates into CASSEWTGSSRAFF.

CDR3 bases: TGTGCCAGCTCCGGGACAGGGATAAATTCACCCCTCCACTTT. Its protein product is CASSGTGINSPLHF. The V gene is TRBV6-1, the J gene TRBJ1-6; 9 nucleotides agree with TRBD1. V trimming: 8 bases; J trimming: 7 bases; junction bases outside the gene matches: 6. The CDR3 is 14 amino acids. Germline-derived CDR1 and CDR2 are MNHNS and SASEGT.

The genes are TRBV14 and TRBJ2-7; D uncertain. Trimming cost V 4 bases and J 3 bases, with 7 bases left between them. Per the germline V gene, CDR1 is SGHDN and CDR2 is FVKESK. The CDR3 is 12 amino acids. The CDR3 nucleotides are TGTGCCAGCAGCCGTACAGACTACGAGCAGTACTTC. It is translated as CASSRTDYEQYF.

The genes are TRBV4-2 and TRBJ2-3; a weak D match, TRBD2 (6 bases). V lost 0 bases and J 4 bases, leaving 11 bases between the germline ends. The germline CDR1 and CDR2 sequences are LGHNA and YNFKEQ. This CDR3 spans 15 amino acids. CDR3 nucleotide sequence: TGTGCCAGCAGCCAAGAAGGAGGGGCGGCAGATACGCAGTATTTT. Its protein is CASSQEGGAADTQYF.